The T cell receptor (beta chain) under discussion was sequenced for a study of T-cell memory formation after mild COVID-19. On the study more broadly: Clustering of TCRs was largely donor specific.

At least ten counts were recorded for this clonotype. Its target is not known. General study findings and limits: Clones contracting across day 15 to 85 had a balanced CD4/CD8 profile; later expanding clones leaned CD4+. Researchers report contracting CD4+ clones mostly in CM and EM, with CD8+ clones in EMRA.

Using constant-segment primers, 5'RACE produced TCR alpha and TCR beta cDNA libraries carrying sample barcodes and UMIs. TCRdb analysed the 5' RACE reads with MiXCR anew, one entry per CDR3 protein. This sample yields some 450,000 distinct CDR3 sequences, of which approximately 18% are seen a single time; 20% to 25% belongs to the top ten. Per germline, CDR1 SEHNR and CDR2 FQNEAQ (reference sequence). V was pared by 8 bases and J by 1 base, with 8 bases between. This CDR3 spans 12 amino acids. The V gene is TRBV7-9, the J gene TRBJ1-1; D is unresolved. Sequencing was carried out using PBMCs or a T cell subset sorted from them (not recorded which). This clonotype originated in a young man who had mild COVID-19 (a few samples of this study predate the infection). Cell type and time point are not known. Here the CDR3 reads CASREGNTEAFF. The CDR3 bases are TGTGCCAGCCGGGAGGGGAACACTGAAGCTTTCTTT.